The 28 T cell receptor beta chains below come from one sample, sequenced in a study of Ad26.COV2.S vaccination and SARS-CoV-2 variants. The treatment denotes: 15 to 20 received Ad26.COV2.S at low or high dose, single or two shots; 5 received placebo; per-sample allocation not given. Sampling took place 63 days after the first vaccine or placebo injection. TCRdb's copy holds only in-frame clones and misses some; the assay was immunoSEQ multiplex PCR. The table shows 400,000 to 500,000 clones, with over 75% occurring only once. The source material was peripheral blood, sampled in a trial of Ad26.COV2.S vaccine versus placebo. The receptor set was obtained from a person aged 18-65 years who received the Ad26.COV2.S COVID-19 vaccine or a placebo.

The genes are TRBV19 and TRBJ1-4; 8 nucleotides line up with TRBD1. The germline CDR1 and CDR2 sequences are LNHDA and SQIVND (reference sequence). After removal of 7 bases from V and 4 bases from J, the junction contained 8 bases not matched to a gene. There are 15 residues in the CDR3. CDR3 coding DNA: TGTGCCAGTACTCGACCGACAGGGGATAATGAAAAACTGTTTTTT. The encoded protein is CASTRPTGDNEKLFF.

The chain recombines TRBV7-6 with TRBJ2-7; D could derive from TRBD1 or TRBD2 (6 bases each). Germline-derived CDR1 and CDR2 are SGHVS and FNYEAQ. Trimming left V 7 bases short and J 3 bases short, with 16 bases between. The CDR3 is 14 amino acids. CDR3 DNA: TGTGCCAGCATCCAGGAGGGGGGCGACTACGAGCAGTACTTC. The encoded protein is CASIQEGGDYEQYF. Looking up the rest from reference TRBV7-6 and TRBJ2-7 gives the full variable domain: GAGVSQSPRYKVTKRGQDVALRCDPISGHVSLYWYRQALGQGPEFLTYFNYEAQQDKSGLPNDRFSAERPEGSISTLTIQRTEQRDSAMYRCASIQEGGDYEQYFGPGTRLTVT.

The rearrangement links TRBV7-2 to TRBJ1-1, with a possible D match to TRBD1 (6 bases). CDR1 SGHTA and CDR2 FQGNSA come from the germline V gene. The V end lost 6 bases, the J end lost 2 bases, and 16 bases lay between the germline ends. This CDR3 spans 15 amino acids. CDR3 protein: CASSRGGGGNTEAFF. CDR3 coding DNA: TGTGCCAGCAGTCGAGGGGGGGGCGGAAACACTGAAGCTTTCTTT.

The rearrangement links TRBV29-1 to TRBJ2-5; D possibly corresponds to TRBD1 (5 bases). V gave up 6 bases and J gave up 4 bases, with 18 bases separating them. Germline CDR1 SQVTM, CDR2 ANQGSEA. This CDR3 has 14 residues. The CDR3 protein is CSVRQPVPTETQYF. In DNA, the CDR3 is TGCAGCGTCCGACAGCCTGTCCCGACAGAGACCCAGTACTTC.

This chain joins TRBV5-4 and TRBJ2-1; 7 positions match TRBD2. CDR1 SGHNT and CDR2 YYREEE come from the germline V gene (reference sequence). The CDR3 consists of 15 residues. The ends lost 0 bases at V and 2 bases at J; junction bases unmatched: 2. CDR3: CASSLVGGTYNEQFF. As DNA, the CDR3 is TGTGCCAGCAGCTTGGTCGGGGGGACCTACAATGAGCAGTTCTTC.

The chain joins TRBV24-1 to TRBJ2-7; weak D call: TRBD2 (7 bases). The CDR3 runs 13 residues. V was clipped by 6 bases and J by 3 bases, with 11 bases between them. CDR1 KGHDR and CDR2 SFDVKD come from the germline V gene. In DNA form, the CDR3 reads TGTGCCACCAGTCGCGGGGGCAGCTACGAGCAGTACTTC. Its protein is CATSRGGSYEQYF.

This CDR3 is CASSPGGTDTQYF. In DNA, the CDR3 is TGTGCCAGCTCACCAGGGGGCACAGATACGCAGTATTTT. The chain is built from TRBV18 and TRBJ2-3; D unresolved. CDR3 size: 13 residues. Trimming took 2 bases from V and 1 from J, leaving 4 bases between them. CDR1 and CDR2 from the germline V gene are KGHSH and LQKENI.

This sequence joins TRBV7-2 and TRBJ1-2; 7 nucleotides agree with TRBD1. The CDR3 spans 15 residues. V trimming: 2 bases; J trimming: 4 bases; junction bases outside the gene matches: 7. CDR1 SGHTA and CDR2 FQGNSA come from the germline V gene. CDR3 amino acids: CASSLYRQGGYGYTF. The CDR3 nucleotides are TGTGCCAGCAGCTTATATCGACAGGGAGGCTATGGCTACACCTTC.

The rearrangement links TRBV6-2 or TRBV6-3 to TRBJ1-1; the match to TRBD1 covers 8 bases. Germline assignment: CDR1 MNHEY and CDR2 SVGEGT. The CDR3 has 16 amino acids. J was trimmed by 2 bases and V by 6 bases; bases with no gene match: 11. CDR3 sequence reads: CASSLRTGSPNTEAFF. The CDR3 DNA is TGTGCCAGCAGCCTCCGGACAGGGAGTCCTAACACTGAAGCTTTCTTT.

This chain connects TRBV5-5 to TRBJ2-2; no clear D gene. Trimming removed 4 bases from V and 0 bases from J, with 13 bases in between. The CDR3 is 16 residues long. Germline V gives CDR1 SGHKS, CDR2 YYEKEE (reference sequence). This chain's CDR3 is CASSIAPDANTGELFF. The CDR3 DNA sequence: TGTGCCAGCAGCATCGCGCCCGACGCGAACACCGGGGAGCTGTTTTTT.

This rearrangement joins TRBV27 to TRBJ2-2; D tentatively fits TRBD1 or TRBD2 (5 bases each). V lost 5 bases and J 7 bases, leaving 20 bases between the germline ends. The CDR3 runs to 16 residues. From germline, CDR1 is MNHEY and CDR2 SMNVEV (reference sequence). The CDR3: CASSKWWGNDIGELFF. CDR3 coding DNA: TGTGCCAGCAGTAAATGGTGGGGGAATGATATCGGGGAGCTGTTTTTT.

The gene calls are TRBV7-9 and TRBJ2-7; D is undetermined. The germline V gene encodes CDR1 SEHNR and CDR2 FQNEAQ (reference sequence). The CDR3 spans 14 residues. V was shortened by 1 base and J by 2 bases, with 9 bases between the two germline ends. CDR3 protein: CASSLGRTPYEQYF. The CDR3 coding sequence is TGTGCCAGCAGCTTAGGAAGGACCCCCTACGAGCAGTACTTC.

This clone came up a few times. The chain joins TRBV5-6 to TRBJ2-2; 9 bases are a match to TRBD1. The CDR3 runs 14 residues. Germline lookup yields CDR1 SGHDT and CDR2 YYEEEE. Losses at the gene ends were 6 bases for V and 5 bases for J; bases not matched to a gene: 5. CDR3 in amino acids: CASNLDRGTGELFF. CDR3 coding DNA: TGTGCCAGCAACCTCGACAGGGGGACCGGGGAGCTGTTTTTT.

Here the CDR3 reads CASSLARASSYNEQFF. CDR3 bases: TGTGCCAGCAGCTTGGCCCGGGCTAGCTCCTACAATGAGCAGTTCTTC. The rearrangement links TRBV5-4 to TRBJ2-1, with D hard to call. This CDR3 comprises 16 residues. Germline V gives CDR1 SGHNT, CDR2 YYREEE (reference sequence). The germline V and J ends were trimmed by 0 bases and 0 bases, with 10 bases remaining between them.

The chain couples TRBV9 to TRBJ2-7; D is undetermined. There are 14 residues in the CDR3. V gave up 3 bases and J gave up 5 bases, with 15 bases separating them. Germline assignment: CDR1 SGDLS and CDR2 YYNGEE. The CDR3 nucleotides read TGTGCCAGCAGCGGAGGAATGGGCCTCCACGAGCAGTACTTC. It translates to CASSGGMGLHEQYF.

CDR3 sequence reads: CASSLGYRGRSGNTIYF. CDR3 DNA: TGTGCCAGCAGCTTAGGATACAGGGGTCGTTCTGGAAACACCATATATTTT. V and J are TRBV11-2 and TRBJ1-3; 7 bases are a match to TRBD1. V lost 1 base and J lost 1; bases outside the gene matches: 7. The CDR3 has 17 residues. Germline V CDR1 and CDR2: SGHAT, FQNNGV.

V usage is TRBV28 and J usage is TRBJ1-2, with 10 bases identical to TRBD1. The germline V gene has CDR1 MDHEN and CDR2 SYDVKM. Trimming at V came to 10 bases and at J to 6 bases, leaving 14 bases not matched to a gene. This CDR3 region has 15 residues. The CDR3 DNA follows: TGTGCCACTACGTACCCGGGACAGGGGAACCATGGCTACACCTTC. As protein: CATTYPGQGNHGYTF.

CDR3 sequence: CASSYAGSGANVLTF. As DNA, the CDR3 is TGTGCCAGCAGTTACGCAGGCTCTGGGGCCAACGTCCTGACTTTC. V usage is TRBV6-5 and J usage is TRBJ2-6; D ambiguous. Looked up from germline, CDR1 is MNHEY and CDR2 is SVGAGI. The ends were cut back, 2 bases at V and 0 bases at J, with 5 bases in the middle. This CDR3 spans 15 amino acids.

The chain is built from TRBV5-1 and TRBJ1-2; 9 bases are a match to TRBD1. The V gene end was trimmed by 4 bases and the J gene end by 4 bases; junction bases not matched to a gene: 8. The CDR3 has 15 residues. Germline V gene lookup returns CDR1 SGHRS and CDR2 YFSETQ. CDR3 residues: CASSPGQGTPYGYTF. Written as DNA, the CDR3 is TGCGCCAGCAGCCCGGGACAGGGCACGCCCTATGGCTACACCTTC.

The genes are TRBV5-4 and TRBJ1-3; perhaps TRBD1 as D (5 bases). The CDR3 has 17 residues. V was pared by 0 bases and J by 0 bases, with 13 bases between. Germline V gene sequence: CDR1 SGHNT, CDR2 YYREEE (reference sequence). CDR3 nucleotides: TGTGCCAGCAGCTTGGGAGCGGGACGGTTCTCTGGAAACACCATATATTTT. It translates to CASSLGAGRFSGNTIYF.

The J gene is TRBJ2-3, the V gene TRBV27; D gene unclear. V was shortened by 5 bases and J by 4 bases, with 10 bases between the two germline ends. The CDR3 contains 13 residues. CDR1 is MNHEY and CDR2 is SMNVEV in the germline V gene (reference sequence). Here the CDR3 reads CASSAQAPDTQYF. The DNA of the CDR3 is TGTGCCAGCAGTGCTCAAGCCCCAGATACGCAGTATTTT.

This clone has a handful of counts. The CDR3 DNA reads TGTGCCAGCAGCTTAATAGGGACTAGCGCAGATACGCAGTATTTT. Its protein is CASSLIGTSADTQYF. This chain uses TRBV7-3 with TRBJ2-3, with 10 bases matching TRBD2. Germline loops: CDR1 SGHTA, CDR2 FQGTGA. CDR3 length: 15 amino acids. The V segment lost 1 base and the J segment 4 bases; nucleotides outside the gene matches: 2.

The chain employs TRBV30 and TRBJ1-1; D unclear. The CDR3 has 15 amino acids. The germline V gene has CDR1 GTSNPN and CDR2 SVGIG (reference sequence). Trimming took off 0 bases at V and 4 bases at J, with 15 bases between the two ends. CDR3 DNA: TGTGCCTGGAGTGTACTGTGGGATTTTAGCACTGAAGCTTTCTTT. Its translation: CAWSVLWDFSTEAFF.

The rearrangement joins TRBV27 to TRBJ2-3; 12 nucleotides agree with TRBD2. The germline CDR1 and CDR2 sequences are MNHEY and SMNVEV (reference sequence). J was trimmed by 8 bases and V by 7 bases; bases with no gene match: 7. The CDR3 totals 14 residues. CDR3 protein: CASNLAGGLGTQYF. CDR3 sequence (DNA): TGTGCCAGCAACCTAGCGGGGGGGCTCGGTACGCAGTATTTT.

The chain uses TRBV12-2 and TRBJ2-7; the table's TRBD1 call for D was not verified on the DNA. TRBV12-2 is annotated as a pseudogene. The CDR3 covers 15 residues. This CDR3 reads CASRPRTGGIYEQYF. Here the CDR3 DNA reads TGTGCAAGTCGCCCCCGGACAGGGGGGATCTACGAGCAGTACTTC.

The chain has TRBV15 and TRBJ1-2, with 7 bases matching TRBD1. With 1 base clipped from V and 2 bases from J, the junction kept 7 bases outside the gene matches. This CDR3 has 16 residues. Germline V lookup: CDR1 LNHNV, CDR2 YYDKDF (reference sequence). CDR3 nucleotides: TGTGCCACCAGCAGAGGGAACCCAGGGGGGAACTATGGCTACACCTTC. Its translation: CATSRGNPGGNYGYTF.

This chain links TRBV7-3 with TRBJ1-1; possible D gene TRBD1, 5 bases. CDR1 SGHTA and CDR2 FQGTGA come from the germline V gene. The V and J ends lost 4 bases and 3 bases respectively, with 12 bases between them. The CDR3 consists of 14 residues. The CDR3 protein is CASSSSGHDTEAFF. The CDR3, as DNA: TGTGCCAGCAGCTCCTCCGGACACGACACTGAAGCTTTCTTT.

The chain combines TRBV11-3 with TRBJ2-7, with D unresolved. The germline V gene has CDR1 SGHNT and CDR2 YENEEA. This CDR3 region has 14 residues. Trimming stripped 0 bases from V and 1 base from J, with 7 bases between. CDR3 coding DNA: TGTGCCAGCAGCTTAGATCCTGGATCCTACGAGCAGTACTTC. It specifies CASSLDPGSYEQYF.